These T cell receptor beta chains were read from a single sample in a study of response to subunit inactivated influenza vaccine. A single record per CDR3 protein comes from TCRdb applying MiXCR to the RT-PCR reads. Of 550,000 to 600,000 distinct CDR3 sequences detected, 12% appear once; the ten largest clones hold more than 8.5%. The sample here was PBMCs from blood, taken on the day of vaccination. The receptors were sampled from a man aged 45 to 65 who received an inactivated influenza vaccine. The CDR3 runs from the conserved cysteine through the conserved F or W. D genes are given only for firm matches. Not every row has a clone size; where given, it reads once, few, many or a size class.

d_gene	abundance	j_gene	v_gene	CDR3aa	CDR3nt
NA	few	TRBJ2-1	TRBV6-1	CASTHGRNEQFF	TGTGCCAGCACGCATGGTCGGAATGAGCAGTTCTTC
NA	NA	TRBJ2-5	TRBV20-1	CSAQTPRGETQYF	TGCAGTGCGCAGACTCCAAGGGGAGAGACCCAGTACTTC
NA	many	TRBJ2-2	TRBV5-6	CASSPAWGRNTGELFF	TGTGCCAGCAGCCCGGCGTGGGGACGGAACACCGGGGAGCTGTTTTTT
TRBD2	few	TRBJ2-1	TRBV9	CASSSRLAVHNEQFF	TGTGCCAGCAGCTCCAGACTAGCGGTCCACAATGAGCAGTTCTTC
TRBD1	many	TRBJ2-6	TRBV3-1	CASSQGAGANVLTF	TGCGCCAGCAGCCAGGGGGCTGGGGCCAACGTCCTGACTTTC
NA	many	TRBJ1-5	TRBV7-6	CASSSGQRDDKNQPQHF	TGTGCCAGCAGCTCGGGGCAGAGGGACGACAAGAATCAGCCCCAGCATTTT
TRBD1	NA	TRBJ2-7	TRBV28	CASSLSGTGSLRGQYF	TGTGCCAGCAGTTTATCGGGGACAGGGAGTTTACGAGGGCAGTACTTC
TRBD1	few	TRBJ2-7	TRBV25-1	CASSAPRRGWDRAYEQYF	TGTGCCAGCAGTGCCCCGCGACGAGGTTGGGACAGGGCCTACGAGCAGTACTTC
TRBD2	NA	TRBJ2-7	TRBV20-1	CSAGLAFSYEQYF	TGCAGTGCCGGACTAGCGTTCTCCTACGAGCAGTACTTC
NA	few	TRBJ2-5	TRBV20-1	CSAGAQTQYF	TGCAGTGCTGGGGCTCAGACCCAGTACTTC
TRBD1	NA	TRBJ1-2	TRBV7-2	CASSQGQGIDYGYTF	TGTGCCAGCAGCCAAGGACAGGGAATAGACTATGGCTACACCTTC
NA	once	TRBJ2-5	TRBV9	CASSSGSPQETQYF	TGTGCCAGCAGTTCCGGAAGCCCACAAGAGACCCAGTACTTC
NA	NA	TRBJ1-2	TRBV7-2	CASSLAHGDYGYTF	TGTGCCAGCAGCTTAGCGCATGGGGACTATGGCTACACCTTC
NA	NA	TRBJ2-2	TRBV19	CASSIPVRYTGELFF	TGTGCCAGTAGTATCCCCGTAAGGTACACCGGGGAGCTGTTTTTT
TRBD1	NA	TRBJ2-7	TRBV5-1	CASSFRDRVHEQYF	TGCGCCAGCAGCTTCCGGGACAGGGTGCACGAGCAGTACTTC
TRBD2	NA	TRBJ2-1	TRBV7-8	CASSLFAGGPGDEQFF	TGTGCCAGCAGCTTATTTGCGGGGGGCCCTGGGGATGAGCAGTTCTTC
NA	many	TRBJ2-7	TRBV5-1	CASSQGSSYEQYF	TGCGCCAGCAGCCAGGGAAGCTCCTACGAGCAGTACTTC
NA	few	TRBJ1-2	TRBV5-1	CASSLPGGGYTF	TGCGCCAGCAGCTTGCCGGGAGGTGGCTACACCTTC
TRBD2	NA	TRBJ2-7	TRBV7-2	CASSPSAGGFSYEQYF	TGTGCCAGCAGCCCATCGGCGGGAGGTTTCTCCTACGAGCAGTACTTC
NA	NA	TRBJ1-1	TRBV7-9	CASSSIGGLNTEAFF	TGTGCCAGCAGCTCGATAGGGGGGTTGAACACTGAAGCTTTCTTT
TRBD2	NA	TRBJ2-7	TRBV20-1	CSARGTGRLAGAFYEQYF	TGCAGTGCCAGGGGAACAGGGCGACTAGCGGGAGCTTTCTACGAGCAGTACTTC
NA	NA	TRBJ1-1	TRBV3-1	CASSQYRDTEAFF	TGTGCCAGCAGCCAATACAGGGACACTGAAGCTTTCTTT
NA	few	TRBJ2-1	TRBV4-1	CASSQELRGTYNEQFF	TGCGCCAGCAGCCAAGAGTTGAGGGGGACCTACAATGAGCAGTTCTTC
TRBD2	few	TRBJ2-7	TRBV15	CATSRPGTSGRREQYF	TGTGCCACCAGCAGACCTGGGACTAGCGGGAGAAGGGAGCAGTACTTC
NA	NA	TRBJ2-5	TRBV4-3	CASSQGAGKETQYF	TGCGCCAGCAGCCAGGGGGCTGGGAAAGAGACCCAGTACTTC
TRBD1	once	TRBJ2-7	TRBV20-1	CSARNRGYEQYF	TGCAGTGCTAGGAACAGGGGGTACGAGCAGTACTTC
NA	once	TRBJ2-7	TRBV11-1	CASSLALTASGYEQYF	TGTGCCAGCAGCTTAGCGCTAACGGCGAGCGGCTACGAGCAGTACTTC
NA	few	TRBJ2-7	TRBV7-2	CASSPTRTLEQYF	TGTGCCAGCAGCCCAACGCGGACACTTGAGCAGTACTTC
TRBD2	NA	TRBJ2-1	TRBV5-1	CASAWEGEQFF	TGCGCCAGCGCTTGGGAGGGTGAGCAGTTCTTC
TRBD2	NA	TRBJ2-7	TRBV3-1	CASCEKAGGLYEQYF	TGTGCCAGCTGCGAGAAAGCGGGAGGCCTCTACGAGCAGTACTTC
NA	NA	TRBJ2-1	TRBV5-1	CASSRSEGKVGYNEQFF	TGCGCCAGCAGCCGGTCGGAGGGGAAGGTTGGGTACAATGAGCAGTTCTTC
NA	many	TRBJ2-1	TRBV20-1	CSAAPRGSVNEQFF	TGCAGTGCAGCCCCCCGGGGTAGCGTTAATGAGCAGTTCTTC
NA	few	TRBJ1-1	TRBV5-1	CASSFDLGETEAFF	TGCGCCAGCAGCTTCGACCTCGGGGAAACTGAAGCTTTCTTT
TRBD2	NA	TRBJ2-1	TRBV20-1	CSAREASGANEQFF	TGCAGTGCTAGAGAGGCTAGCGGGGCAAATGAGCAGTTCTTC
NA	NA	TRBJ1-5	TRBV20-1	CSARDFREGSNQPQHF	TGCAGTGCTAGAGATTTCAGGGAGGGAAGCAATCAGCCCCAGCATTTT
NA	few	TRBJ2-4	TRBV12-3/TRBV12-4	CASSRTGRDIQYF	TGTGCCAGCTCCCGGACAGGGAGGGACATTCAGTACTTC
NA	few	TRBJ2-2	TRBV6-1	CASSPRGGWYTGELFF	TGTGCCAGCAGCCCTCGGGGCGGGTGGTACACCGGGGAGCTGTTTTTT
TRBD1	many	TRBJ1-4	TRBV29-1	CSVDIVGTGGSRREKLFF	TGCAGCGTTGACATCGTCGGGACAGGGGGTTCCCGGCGTGAAAAACTGTTTTTT
TRBD1	once	TRBJ2-7	TRBV10-2	CASRGTGNRKPSYEQYF	TGCGCCAGCAGGGGGACAGGGAACCGTAAGCCCTCCTACGAGCAGTACTTC
TRBD1	many	TRBJ2-3	TRBV18	CASSRQGRTDTQYF	TGTGCCAGCTCAAGACAGGGCCGGACAGATACGCAGTATTTT
TRBD2	NA	TRBJ2-3	TRBV9	CASSVVASGTRGTQYF	TGTGCCAGCAGCGTAGTGGCTAGCGGGACGAGGGGTACGCAGTATTTT
NA	NA	TRBJ2-1	TRBV7-2	CASSLMWESFFF	TGTGCCAGCAGCTTAATGTGGGAGAGCTTTTTCTTC
TRBD2	NA	TRBJ2-5	TRBV27	CASSNSGGGAGKTQYF	TGTGCCAGCAGTAATAGCGGCGGGGGGGCCGGGAAGACCCAGTACTTC
NA	many	TRBJ2-2	TRBV2	CASSNGGGELFF	TGTGCCAGCAGTAATGGAGGCGGGGAGCTGTTTTTT
NA	NA	TRBJ2-7	TRBV6-1	CASRITTGTYEQYF	TGTGCCAGCAGGATCACGACAGGAACCTACGAGCAGTACTTC
NA	few	TRBJ2-1	TRBV28	CASSLDRDFYNEQFF	TGTGCCAGCAGCCTCGACAGGGACTTCTACAATGAGCAGTTCTTC
NA	many	TRBJ1-5	TRBV20-1	CSARDHRAHQPQHF	TGCAGTGCTAGAGATCACAGGGCCCATCAGCCCCAGCATTTT